This entry lists 32 T cell receptor beta chains sequenced from one sample in a study of CD8+ T cells in alopecia areata. cDNA reverse transcribed from extracted RNA served as the sequencing template. Sequencing was performed with immunoSEQ multiplex PCR; in TCRdb, only in-frame clones are kept and a portion is missing. The data contain 150,000 to 200,000 clones, over 50% of them singletons. Source: CD4+ T cells sorted from blood, taken at week 0. These TCRs come from a human donor with alopecia areata.

The rearrangement uses TRBV28 and TRBJ2-4; 7 bases agree with TRBD1. The V and J ends lost 6 bases and 7 bases, in that order; junction bases with no gene match: 0. The CDR3 has 11 amino acids. The germline V gene encodes CDR1 MDHEN and CDR2 SYDVKM. This chain's CDR3 is CASSRGNIQYF. As DNA, the CDR3 is TGTGCCAGCAGCAGGGGGAACATTCAGTACTTC.

For the CDR3, the DNA is TGTGCCAGCAGCGCCTGGACAGGGGACACCACTGAAGCTTTCTTT. Translation: CASSAWTGDTTEAFF. The J gene is TRBJ1-1, the V gene TRBV7-7; 9 nucleotides match TRBD1. CDR1 SSHAT and CDR2 FNYEAQ come from the germline V gene (reference sequence). There are 15 residues in the CDR3. Germline trimming cut 5 bases from V and 4 bases from J; bases unmatched to any gene: 8.

This clone was seen a handful of times. This chain links TRBV7-2 with TRBJ2-1; no reliable D call. Germline CDR1 SGHTA, CDR2 FQGNSA. The CDR3 contains 14 residues. The ends were cut back, 2 bases at V and 5 bases at J, with 10 bases in the middle. CDR3 sequence: CASSLMVGHNEQFF. The CDR3 bases are TGTGCCAGCAGCTTAATGGTGGGCCACAATGAGCAGTTCTTC.

The chain links TRBV29-1 to TRBJ2-5; 12 bases map to TRBD2. Germline CDR1 SQVTM, CDR2 ANQGSEA. The CDR3 is 15 residues long. V shed 1 base, J shed 10 bases, and the junction held 10 bases outside the gene matches. The CDR3 region has the DNA TGCAGCGTTGAAGCCTCACTAGCGGGGGGTTATGGCCAGTACTTC. Encoded protein: CSVEASLAGGYGQYF.

The V call is TRBV5-6, the J call TRBJ1-1, with D perhaps TRBD1 (6 bases). Trimming left V 0 bases short and J 0 bases short, with 9 bases between. CDR3 size: 15 residues. Germline CDR1 and CDR2: SGHDT and YYEEEE. In DNA, the CDR3 is TGTGCCAGCAGCTTGGGGGCAGGGGTGAACACTGAAGCTTTCTTT. It codes for CASSLGAGVNTEAFF.

The J gene is TRBJ1-4, the V gene TRBV2; 8 bases align to TRBD1. Germline V gene sequence: CDR1 SNHLY, CDR2 FYNNEI. The CDR3 has 17 residues. V dropped 5 bases and J dropped 7; count of bases not matched to a gene: 15. This CDR3 is CASSYTLTGEGREKLFF. Here the CDR3 DNA reads TGTGCCAGCAGTTATACCCTGACAGGGGAAGGGCGTGAAAAACTGTTTTTT. The variable domain in full, completed from reference TRBV2 and TRBJ1-4, reads EPEVTQTPSHQVTQMGQEVILRCVPISNHLYFYWYRQILGQKVEFLVSFYNNEISEKSEIFDDQFSVERPDGSNFTLKIRSTKLEDSAMYFCASSYTLTGEGREKLFFGSGTQLSVL.

V is TRBV29-1 and J is TRBJ2-1; 9 positions agree with TRBD1. Germline assignment: CDR1 SQVTM and CDR2 ANQGSEA. V was pared by 1 base and J by 2 bases, with 9 bases of the junction left unmatched. This CDR3 comprises 17 residues. CDR3 loop: CSVEGRETGGTYNEQFF. In DNA form, the CDR3 reads TGCAGCGTTGAAGGCCGGGAGACAGGGGGTACCTACAATGAGCAGTTCTTC.

This clone was counted a few times. The V gene is TRBV4-2, the J gene TRBJ2-7; a possible D gene is TRBD2 (6 bases). Trimming cost V 1 base and J 2 bases, with 12 bases left between them. Germline V gives CDR1 LGHNA, CDR2 YNFKEQ. The CDR3 totals 15 residues. The CDR3 nucleotides read TGTGCCAGCAGCCAAGTGCCGGCGGGAACCTACGAGCAGTACTTC. Encoded protein: CASSQVPAGTYEQYF.

V usage is TRBV5-6 and J usage is TRBJ2-7; D is possibly TRBD1 (6 bases). This CDR3 comprises 13 residues. The V end was cut by 9 bases, the J end by 2 bases, with 15 bases between. Germline V gene sequence: CDR1 SGHDT, CDR2 YYEEEE. The CDR3 DNA sequence: TGTGCCACCAGGGGTCGGGGAACCTACGAGCAGTACTTC. It codes for CATRGRGTYEQYF.

CDR3 sequence: CASSSGLAVKVVQETQYF. The DNA for the CDR3 is TGCGCCAGCAGCTCGGGACTAGCGGTGAAAGTAGTCCAAGAGACCCAGTACTTC. The J gene is TRBJ2-5, the V gene TRBV5-1; the match to TRBD2 covers 11 bases. Germline-derived CDR1 and CDR2 are SGHRS and YFSETQ. The J segment lost 1 base and the V segment lost 3 bases, leaving 11 bases of the junction unmatched. This CDR3 is 18 amino acids long.

The V gene is TRBV30, the J gene TRBJ1-2; D remains ambiguous. The V end lost 7 bases, the J end lost 0 bases, and 12 bases lay between the germline ends. CDR1 and CDR2 from the germline V gene are GTSNPN and SVGIG (reference sequence). This CDR3 has 13 amino acids. CDR3 protein: CAYSDLTNYGYTF. DNA for the CDR3: TGTGCCTACTCGGACCTCACTAACTATGGCTACACCTTC.

The V call is TRBV30, the J call TRBJ2-5; 9 nucleotides line up with TRBD2. The length of the CDR3 is 16 residues. With 2 bases clipped from V and 5 bases from J, the junction kept 12 bases outside the gene matches. Germline V gene lookup returns CDR1 GTSNPN and CDR2 SVGIG (reference sequence). This CDR3 reads CAWSTGSAGGRETQYF. CDR3 sequence (DNA): TGTGCCTGGAGTACGGGTTCGGCGGGAGGGAGGGAGACCCAGTACTTC.

V usage is TRBV6-6 and J usage is TRBJ2-7; tentatively, D is TRBD2 (5 bases). This CDR3 spans 14 amino acids. Trimming shortened V by 10 bases and J by 2 bases, and 18 bases separated the two germline ends. From germline, CDR1 is MNHNY and CDR2 SVGAGI (reference sequence). The CDR3: CATKRWAEAYEQYF. CDR3 DNA: TGTGCCACGAAGAGATGGGCGGAGGCCTACGAGCAGTACTTC.

The rearrangement links TRBV29-1 to TRBJ1-1; 10 bases line up with TRBD1. Trimming at V came to 6 bases and at J to 3 bases, leaving 4 bases not matched to a gene. Germline CDR1 is SQVTM and CDR2 is ANQGSEA. CDR3 size: 13 residues. CDR3 in amino acids: CSVETGGYTEAFF. CDR3 nucleotides: TGCAGCGTGGAGACAGGGGGCTACACTGAAGCTTTCTTT.

J is TRBJ2-5 and V is TRBV10-3; 14 bases are shared with TRBD2. Per germline, CDR1 ENHRY and CDR2 SYGVKD. CDR3 length equals 16 residues. Trimming at V came to 3 bases and at J to 4 bases, leaving 4 bases not matched to a gene. This CDR3 reads CAISDKTSGGAETQYF. In nucleotides, the CDR3 is TGTGCCATCAGTGACAAGACTAGCGGGGGGGCAGAGACCCAGTACTTC.

V gene TRBV30 combines with J gene TRBJ1-5; TRBD1 matches at 9 bases. The germline V gene encodes CDR1 GTSNPN and CDR2 SVGIG (reference sequence). Losses at the gene ends were 6 bases for V and 7 bases for J; bases not matched to a gene: 7. CDR3 size: 13 residues. The CDR3 is CACGGTGLQPQHF. The CDR3 nucleotides read TGTGCCTGCGGGGGGACAGGGCTCCAGCCCCAGCATTTT.

This clone has just a few counts. The V gene is TRBV5-6, the J gene TRBJ1-2; TRBD1 matches 7 bases. The length of the CDR3 is 14 residues. Germline CDR1 and CDR2: SGHDT and YYEEEE. V trimming: 0 bases; J trimming: 4 bases; junction bases outside the gene matches: 3. For the CDR3, the DNA is TGTGCCAGCAGCTTGGGACAGGGCGTCTATGGCTACACCTTC. It codes for CASSLGQGVYGYTF.

The chain recombines TRBV5-1 with TRBJ1-1, with a weak D call TRBD1 (6 bases). This CDR3 comprises 14 residues. Trimming took off 4 bases at V and 6 bases at J, with 16 bases between the two ends. Germline CDR1 and CDR2: SGHRS and YFSETQ. The CDR3 reads CASSLNRVWAEAFF. DNA for the CDR3: TGCGCCAGCAGCCTCAACAGGGTGTGGGCTGAAGCTTTCTTT. Drawing the rest from reference TRBV5-1 and TRBJ1-1, the complete variable domain is KAGVTQTPRYLIKTRGQQVTLSCSPISGHRSVSWYQQTPGQGLQFLFEYFSETQRNKGNFPGRFSGRQFSNSRSEMNVSTLELGDSALYLCASSLNRVWAEAFFGQGTRLTVV.

The chain carries TRBV5-1 and TRBJ2-1; 8 bases match TRBD2. This CDR3 has 16 amino acids. Trimming cost V 4 bases and J 0 bases; bases outside gene matches: 6. Germline V gene data show CDR1 as SGHRS and CDR2 as YFSETQ. This chain's CDR3 is CASSVLAGNSYNEQFF. CDR3 DNA: TGCGCCAGCAGCGTTTTAGCGGGGAACTCCTACAATGAGCAGTTCTTC.

This chain uses TRBV20-1 with TRBJ1-2, with D perhaps matching TRBD1 (5 bases). V was cut by 1 base and J by 7 bases, with 7 bases left in between. The germline V gene encodes CDR1 DFQATT and CDR2 SNEGSKA (reference sequence). The CDR3 sequence is 11 residues long. The CDR3 spells CSARGTPGYTF. CDR3 bases: TGCAGTGCTAGAGGGACACCTGGCTACACCTTC.

The chain joins TRBV6-1 to TRBJ1-4; possible D gene TRBD1, 6 bases. CDR1 is MNHNS, CDR2 SASEGT, per germline. This CDR3 region has 15 residues. Deletions cut 3 bases from V and 13 bases from J, with 21 bases between. CDR3 in amino acids: CASSDPGQGPRRLFF. Here the CDR3 DNA reads TGTGCCAGCAGTGATCCCGGCCAGGGGCCGCGACGACTGTTTTTT.

This clone was picked up a small number of times. The chain uses TRBV23-1 and TRBJ1-5; 10 bases map to TRBD1. TRBV23-1 is recorded as an ORF, its role being uncertain. With V trimmed by 0 bases and J by 3 bases, 11 bases remained unmatched. The CDR3 is made up of 19 amino acids. The CDR3 here is CASSQSFAGTGVFNQPQHF. The CDR3 DNA follows: TGCGCCAGCAGTCAATCGTTTGCCGGGACAGGGGTTTTCAATCAGCCCCAGCATTTT.

There are a few counts of this clone. The chain joins TRBV30 to TRBJ1-6; 7 bases are shared with TRBD1. This CDR3 region has 14 residues. V lost 3 bases and J lost 7; bases outside the gene matches: 6. Germline V gives CDR1 GTSNPN, CDR2 SVGIG (reference sequence). CDR3 in DNA: TGTGCCTGGAGAATGGGACAGCCAAATTCACCCCTCCACTTT. Translating it yields CAWRMGQPNSPLHF.

This chain uses TRBV29-1 with TRBJ2-6; D gene unclear. The CDR3 runs to 13 residues. Trimming took off 5 bases at V and 2 bases at J, with 7 bases between the two ends. Per the germline V gene, CDR1 is SQVTM and CDR2 is ANQGSEA. CDR3 in DNA: TGCAGCGTTTCGACAACTGGGGCCAACGTCCTGACTTTC. Amino acid sequence: CSVSTTGANVLTF.

The rearrangement joins TRBV6-6 to TRBJ1-2; 7 bases are shared with TRBD1. The germline gives CDR1 MNHNY, CDR2 SVGAGI (reference sequence). CDR3 length equals 13 residues. The ends lost 5 bases at V and 4 bases at J; junction bases unmatched: 4. The CDR3 spells CASSRDSFYGYTF. In DNA form, the CDR3 reads TGTGCCAGCAGTCGGGACAGCTTCTATGGCTACACCTTC.

The rearrangement links TRBV7-9 to TRBJ1-1; TRBD1 agrees at 8 bases. The ends lost 7 bases at V and 4 bases at J; junction bases unmatched: 5. The germline V gene has CDR1 SEHNR and CDR2 FQNEAQ (reference sequence). The CDR3 is made up of 13 amino acids. The CDR3 nucleotides read TGTGCCAGCACATGGACAGGGACCACTGAAGCTTTCTTT. The encoded protein is CASTWTGTTEAFF. Full variable domain (rest looked up from reference TRBV7-9 and TRBJ1-1): DTGVSQNPRHKITKRGQNVTFRCDPISEHNRLYWYRQTLGQGPEFLTYFQNEAQLEKSRLLSDRFSAERPKGSFSTLEIQRTEQGDSAMYLCASTWTGTTEAFFGQGTRLTVV.

This clone came up many times. Here the CDR3 reads CASSYRGQGTYEQYF. The CDR3 DNA reads as TGTGCCAGCAGTTACCGCGGACAGGGAACCTACGAGCAGTACTTC. The genes are TRBV6-5 and TRBJ2-7; 8 nucleotides align to TRBD1. The CDR3 spans 15 residues. Germline V gene sequence: CDR1 MNHEY, CDR2 SVGAGI. The V segment lost 2 bases and the J segment 2 bases; nucleotides outside the gene matches: 5.

CDR3 sequence (DNA): TGTGCCAGCAATAGACAGCCCTACGAGCAGTACTTC. The encoded protein is CASNRQPYEQYF. The V call is TRBV6-1, the J call TRBJ2-7, with D perhaps matching TRBD1 (5 bases). Trimming pared 7 bases from V and 2 bases from J, leaving 9 bases between. This CDR3 is built from 12 residues. CDR1 and CDR2 (germline): MNHNS, SASEGT.

The V gene is TRBV7-9, the J gene TRBJ2-5; D is undetermined. This CDR3 is 16 amino acids long. Germline CDR1 reads SEHNR; CDR2 reads FQNEAQ (reference sequence). V was pared by 5 bases and J by 4 bases, with 20 bases between. The DNA of the CDR3 is TGTGCCAGCAGCCCCTGGCAAGGGTCGGTTGTAGAGACCCAGTACTTC. The encoded protein is CASSPWQGSVVETQYF.

The chain employs TRBV29-1 and TRBJ1-2; no clear D gene. The CDR3 spans 14 residues. Trimming removed 2 bases at V and 4 bases at J, with 14 bases between. Germline CDR1 and CDR2: SQVTM and ANQGSEA. This chain's CDR3 is CSVEYVKAGYGYTF. The CDR3 DNA reads as TGCAGCGTTGAATACGTTAAAGCTGGCTATGGCTACACCTTC.

J is TRBJ1-2 and V is TRBV4-2, with D uncertain. Trimming removed 0 bases from V and 10 bases from J, with 9 bases in between. Looked up from germline, CDR1 is LGHNA and CDR2 is YNFKEQ. The CDR3 is made up of 12 amino acids. Here the CDR3 reads CASSQDRGTYTF. CDR3 DNA sequence: TGTGCCAGCAGCCAAGATAGAGGAACCTACACCTTC.

The chain recombines TRBV19 with TRBJ2-1, with 7 positions matching TRBD2. Germline V gives CDR1 LNHDA, CDR2 SQIVND (reference sequence). This CDR3 is built from 15 residues. Trimming at V came to 6 bases and at J to 2 bases, leaving 7 bases not matched to a gene. The CDR3 DNA follows: TGTGCCAGTAGCGCGTGGGGGGGTACCTACAATGAGCAGTTCTTC. The encoded protein is CASSAWGGTYNEQFF.